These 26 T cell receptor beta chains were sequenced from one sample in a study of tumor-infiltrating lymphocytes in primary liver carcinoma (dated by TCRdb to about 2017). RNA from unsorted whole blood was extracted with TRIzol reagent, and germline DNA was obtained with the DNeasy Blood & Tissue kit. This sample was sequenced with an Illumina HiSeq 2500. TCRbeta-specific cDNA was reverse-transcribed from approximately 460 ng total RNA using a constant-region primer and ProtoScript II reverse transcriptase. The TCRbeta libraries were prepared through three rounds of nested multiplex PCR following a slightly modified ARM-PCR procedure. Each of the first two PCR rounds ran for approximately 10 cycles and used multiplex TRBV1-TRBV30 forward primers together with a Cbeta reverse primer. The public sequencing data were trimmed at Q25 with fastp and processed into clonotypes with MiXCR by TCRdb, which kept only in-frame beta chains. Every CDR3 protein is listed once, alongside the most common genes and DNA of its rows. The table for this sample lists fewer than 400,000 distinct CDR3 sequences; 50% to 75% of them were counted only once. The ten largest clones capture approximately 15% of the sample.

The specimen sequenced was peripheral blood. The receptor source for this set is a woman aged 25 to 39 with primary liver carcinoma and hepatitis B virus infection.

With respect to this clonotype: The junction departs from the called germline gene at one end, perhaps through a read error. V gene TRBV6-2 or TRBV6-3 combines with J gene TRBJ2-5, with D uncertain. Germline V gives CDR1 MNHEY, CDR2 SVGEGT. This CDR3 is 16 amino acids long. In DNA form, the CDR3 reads TGTGCCAGCAGCACCCGTTCCCGCGGATTTGAAGAGATCCAGTACTTC. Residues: CASSTRSRGFEEIQYF.

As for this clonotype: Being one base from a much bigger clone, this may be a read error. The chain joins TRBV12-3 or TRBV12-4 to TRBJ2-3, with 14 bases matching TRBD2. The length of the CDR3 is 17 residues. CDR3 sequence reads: CAISLRLAGGPTDTQYF. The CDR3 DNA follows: TGTGCCATCAGTCTCAGACTAGCGGGAGGGCCCACAGATACGCAGTATTTT.

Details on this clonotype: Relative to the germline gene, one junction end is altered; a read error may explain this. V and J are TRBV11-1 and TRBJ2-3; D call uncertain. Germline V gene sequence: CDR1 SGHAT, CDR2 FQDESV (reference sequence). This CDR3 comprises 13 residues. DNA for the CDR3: TGTACCAGCAGGATAAAGGATGCAGATACGCAGTATTTT. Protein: CTSRIKDADTQYF.

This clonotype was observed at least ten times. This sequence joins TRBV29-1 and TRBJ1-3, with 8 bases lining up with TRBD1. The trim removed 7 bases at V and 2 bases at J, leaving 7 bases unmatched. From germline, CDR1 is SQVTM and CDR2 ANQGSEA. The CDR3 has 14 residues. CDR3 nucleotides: TGCAGCGCCGTGGACAGGGACCCTGGAAACACCATATATTTT. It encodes CSAVDRDPGNTIYF.

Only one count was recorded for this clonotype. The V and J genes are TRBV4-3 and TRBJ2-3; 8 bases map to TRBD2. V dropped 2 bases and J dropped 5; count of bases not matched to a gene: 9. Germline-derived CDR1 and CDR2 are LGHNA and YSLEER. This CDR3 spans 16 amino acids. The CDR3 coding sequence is TGCGCCAGCAGCCAAACCGGGGGGGTATGGATAGATACGCAGTATTTT. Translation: CASSQTGGVWIDTQYF.

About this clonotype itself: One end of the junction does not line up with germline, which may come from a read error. For the CDR3, the DNA is TGTGCCGGCAGGGTGGGGTACCAGGGGGCCCGGGGCTACACCTTC. It specifies CAGRVGYQGARGYTF. The V and J genes are TRBV12-3 or TRBV12-4 and TRBJ1-2; 8 bases agree with TRBD1. CDR3 length: 15 residues.

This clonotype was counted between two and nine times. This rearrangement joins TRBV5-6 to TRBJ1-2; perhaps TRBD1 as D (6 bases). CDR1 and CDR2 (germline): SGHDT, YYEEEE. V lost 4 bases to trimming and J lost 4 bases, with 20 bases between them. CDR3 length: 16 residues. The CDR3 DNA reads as TGTGCCAGCAGCGACTACCGGGACACGCTGGTCTATGGCTACACCTTC. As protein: CASSDYRDTLVYGYTF.

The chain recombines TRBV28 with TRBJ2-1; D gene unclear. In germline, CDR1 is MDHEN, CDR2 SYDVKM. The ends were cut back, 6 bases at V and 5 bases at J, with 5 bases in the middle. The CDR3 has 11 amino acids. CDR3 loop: CASSPNNEQFF. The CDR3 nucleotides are TGTGCCAGCAGCCCTAACAATGAGCAGTTCTTC.

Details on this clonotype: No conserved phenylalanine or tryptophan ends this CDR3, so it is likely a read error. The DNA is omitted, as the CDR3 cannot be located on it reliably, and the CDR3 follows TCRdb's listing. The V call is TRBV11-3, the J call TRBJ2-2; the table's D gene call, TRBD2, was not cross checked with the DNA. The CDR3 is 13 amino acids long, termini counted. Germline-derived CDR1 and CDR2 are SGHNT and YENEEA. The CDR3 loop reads CASSTRLAGEPFL.

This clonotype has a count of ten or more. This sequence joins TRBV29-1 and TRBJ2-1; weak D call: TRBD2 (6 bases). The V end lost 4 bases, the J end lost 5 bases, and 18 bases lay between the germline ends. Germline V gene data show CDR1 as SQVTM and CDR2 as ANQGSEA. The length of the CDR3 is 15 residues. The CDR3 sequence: CSVGGYGTRNNEQFF. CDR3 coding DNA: TGCAGCGTTGGGGGCTACGGGACTCGAAACAATGAGCAGTTCTTC.

This CDR3 reads CASRPTGYKETQYF. The CDR3 DNA reads TGTGCCAGCAGACCGACAGGGTACAAAGAGACCCAGTACTTC. The chain is built from TRBV6-2 or TRBV6-3 and TRBJ2-5; TRBD1 agrees at 7 bases. This CDR3 is 14 amino acids long. V gave up 6 bases and J gave up 3 bases; unmatched junction bases: 7. CDR1 and CDR2 from the germline V gene are MNHEY and SVGEGT.

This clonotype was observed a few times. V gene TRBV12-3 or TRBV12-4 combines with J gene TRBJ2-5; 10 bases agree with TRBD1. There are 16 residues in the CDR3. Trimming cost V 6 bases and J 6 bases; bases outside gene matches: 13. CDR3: CASRKTGTGVGKTQYF. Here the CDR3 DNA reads TGTGCCAGCAGAAAGACCGGGACAGGGGTTGGCAAGACCCAGTACTTC.

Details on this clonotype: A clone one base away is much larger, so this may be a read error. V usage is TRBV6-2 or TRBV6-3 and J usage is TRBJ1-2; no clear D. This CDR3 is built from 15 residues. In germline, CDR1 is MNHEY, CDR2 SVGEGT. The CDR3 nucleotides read TGTACCAGCAGTTATGTTGTGGAGCCGACCTATGGCTACACCTTC. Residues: CTSSYVVEPTYGYTF.

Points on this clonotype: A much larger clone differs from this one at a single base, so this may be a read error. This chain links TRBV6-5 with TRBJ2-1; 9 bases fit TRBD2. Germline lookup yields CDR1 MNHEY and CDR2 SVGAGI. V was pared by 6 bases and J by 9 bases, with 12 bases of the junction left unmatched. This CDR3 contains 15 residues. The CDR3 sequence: CASRPSLRGGGEQFF. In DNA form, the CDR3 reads TGTGCCAGCAGACCGTCCCTGCGGGGGGGGGGTGAGCAGTTCTTC.

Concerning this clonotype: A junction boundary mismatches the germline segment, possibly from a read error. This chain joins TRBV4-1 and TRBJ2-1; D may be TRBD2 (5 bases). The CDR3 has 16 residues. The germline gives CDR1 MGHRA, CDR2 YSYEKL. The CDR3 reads CASSPTEGDTYNGQFF. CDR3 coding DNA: TGCGCCAGCAGCCCCACTGAGGGAGACACCTACAATGGGCAGTTCTTC.

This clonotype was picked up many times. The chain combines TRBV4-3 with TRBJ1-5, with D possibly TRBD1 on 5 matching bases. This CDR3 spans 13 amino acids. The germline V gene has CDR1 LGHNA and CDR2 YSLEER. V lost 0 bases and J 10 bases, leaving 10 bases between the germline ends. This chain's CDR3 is CASSQEEGQPQHF. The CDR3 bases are TGCGCCAGCAGCCAAGAGGAGGGGCAACCCCAGCATTTT.

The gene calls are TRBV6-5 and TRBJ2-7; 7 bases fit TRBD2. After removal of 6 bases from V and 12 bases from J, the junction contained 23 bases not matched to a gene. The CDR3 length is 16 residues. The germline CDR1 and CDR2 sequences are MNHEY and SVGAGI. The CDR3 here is CASREQLAPGSYEWYF. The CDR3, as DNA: TGTGCCAGCAGAGAACAACTAGCGCCCGGCTCCTACGAGTGGTACTTC.

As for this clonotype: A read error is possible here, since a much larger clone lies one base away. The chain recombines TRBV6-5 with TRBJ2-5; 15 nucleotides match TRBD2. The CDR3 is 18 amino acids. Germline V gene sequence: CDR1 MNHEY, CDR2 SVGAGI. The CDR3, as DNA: TGTGTCAGCAGTCCCCGGACTAGCGGGAGGGCCTTCCAAGAGACCCAGTACTTC. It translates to CVSSPRTSGRAFQETQYF.

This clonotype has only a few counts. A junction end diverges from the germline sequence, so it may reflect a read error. CDR3 nucleotides: TGTGACAGCAGCCCGACAGGGGGGGAACTCCACTTT. Its protein is CDSSPTGGELHF. V and J are TRBV11-2 and TRBJ1-6, with TRBD1 matching over 9 bases. CDR1 and CDR2 from the germline V gene are SGHAT and FQNNGV. The CDR3 loop spans 12 amino acids.

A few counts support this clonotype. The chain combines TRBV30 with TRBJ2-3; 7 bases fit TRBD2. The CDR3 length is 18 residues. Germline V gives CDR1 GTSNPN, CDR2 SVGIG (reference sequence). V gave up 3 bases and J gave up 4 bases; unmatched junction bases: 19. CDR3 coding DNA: TGTGCCTGGAGGGGGGGGTCTAGCGGCTCTACTCGCGCAGATACGCAGTATTTT. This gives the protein CAWRGGSSGSTRADTQYF.

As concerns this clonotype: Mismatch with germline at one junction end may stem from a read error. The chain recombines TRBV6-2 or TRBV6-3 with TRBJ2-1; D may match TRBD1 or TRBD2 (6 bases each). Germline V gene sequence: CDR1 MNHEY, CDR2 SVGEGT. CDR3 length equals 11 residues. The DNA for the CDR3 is TGTGCCAGCAGTTCGATAGGGGGGCGGTTCTTT. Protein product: CASSSIGGRFF.

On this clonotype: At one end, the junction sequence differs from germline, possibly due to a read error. The CDR3 coding sequence is TGCGCCAGCAACCAAGATCAGACAGAGAATTCACCCCTCCACTTT. Protein: CASNQDQTENSPLHF. This chain joins TRBV4-1 and TRBJ1-6; D is perhaps TRBD1 (5 bases). The CDR3 extends over 15 amino acids. The germline V gene has CDR1 MGHRA and CDR2 YSYEKL.

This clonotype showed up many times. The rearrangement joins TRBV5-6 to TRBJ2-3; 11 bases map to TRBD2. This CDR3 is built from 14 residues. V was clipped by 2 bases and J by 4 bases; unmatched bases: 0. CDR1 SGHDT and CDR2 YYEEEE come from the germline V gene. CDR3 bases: TGTGCCAGCAGCTTACTAGCGGGAGCAGATACGCAGTATTTT. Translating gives CASSLLAGADTQYF.

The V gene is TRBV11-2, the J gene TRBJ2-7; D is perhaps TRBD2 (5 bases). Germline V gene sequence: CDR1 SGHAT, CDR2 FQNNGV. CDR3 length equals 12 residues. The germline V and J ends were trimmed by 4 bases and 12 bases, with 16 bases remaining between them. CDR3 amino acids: CASSSGTYEWYF. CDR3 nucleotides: TGTGCCAGCAGCTCGGGAACATACGAGTGGTACTTC.

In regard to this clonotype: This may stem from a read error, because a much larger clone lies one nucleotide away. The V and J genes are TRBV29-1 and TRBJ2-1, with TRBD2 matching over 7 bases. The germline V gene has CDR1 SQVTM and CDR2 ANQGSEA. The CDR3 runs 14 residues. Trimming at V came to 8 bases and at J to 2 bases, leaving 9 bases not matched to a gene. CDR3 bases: TGCAGCCTTCCCCGGGGGGAAGCCTACAATGAGCAGTTCTTC. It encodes CSLPRGEAYNEQFF.

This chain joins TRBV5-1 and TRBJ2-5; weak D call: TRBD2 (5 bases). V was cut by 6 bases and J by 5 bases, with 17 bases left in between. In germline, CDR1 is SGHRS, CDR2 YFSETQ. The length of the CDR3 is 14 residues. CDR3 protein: CASKREYLVETQYF. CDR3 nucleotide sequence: TGCGCCAGCAAAAGGGAGTACTTAGTGGAGACCCAGTACTTC.